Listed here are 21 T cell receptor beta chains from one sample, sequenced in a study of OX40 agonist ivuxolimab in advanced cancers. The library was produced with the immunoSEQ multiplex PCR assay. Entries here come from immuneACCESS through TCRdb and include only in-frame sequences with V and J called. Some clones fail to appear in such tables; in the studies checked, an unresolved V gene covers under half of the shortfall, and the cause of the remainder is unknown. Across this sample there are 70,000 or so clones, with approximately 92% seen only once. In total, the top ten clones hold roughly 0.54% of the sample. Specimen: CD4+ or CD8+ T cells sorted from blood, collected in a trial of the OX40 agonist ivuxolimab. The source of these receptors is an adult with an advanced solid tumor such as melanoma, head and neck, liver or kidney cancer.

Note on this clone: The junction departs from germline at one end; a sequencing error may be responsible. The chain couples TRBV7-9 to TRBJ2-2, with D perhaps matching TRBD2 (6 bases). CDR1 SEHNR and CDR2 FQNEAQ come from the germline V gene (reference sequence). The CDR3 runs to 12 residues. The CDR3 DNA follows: TGCGGGGCGGGGATCGGGGCCGGGGAGCTGTTTTTT. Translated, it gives CGAGIGAGELFF.

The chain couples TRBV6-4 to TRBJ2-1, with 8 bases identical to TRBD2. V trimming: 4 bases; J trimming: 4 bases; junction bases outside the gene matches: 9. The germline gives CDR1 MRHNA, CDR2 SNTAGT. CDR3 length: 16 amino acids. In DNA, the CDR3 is TGTGCCAGCAGTGCCTCCCTAGCGGGCTTTTACAATGAGCAGTTCTTC. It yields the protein CASSASLAGFYNEQFF.

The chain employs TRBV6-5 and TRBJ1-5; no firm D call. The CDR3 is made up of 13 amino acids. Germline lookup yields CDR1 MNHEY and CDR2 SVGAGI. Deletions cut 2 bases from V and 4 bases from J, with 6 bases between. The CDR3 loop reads CASSYRQNQPQHF. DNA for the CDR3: TGTGCCAGCAGTTACAGGCAGAATCAGCCCCAGCATTTT.

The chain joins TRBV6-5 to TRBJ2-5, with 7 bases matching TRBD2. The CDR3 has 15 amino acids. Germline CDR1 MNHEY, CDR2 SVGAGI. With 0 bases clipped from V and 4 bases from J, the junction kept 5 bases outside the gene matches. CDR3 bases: TGTGCCAGCAGTTACTCTCTAGCGGCGGGAGAGACCCAGTACTTC. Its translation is CASSYSLAAGETQYF.

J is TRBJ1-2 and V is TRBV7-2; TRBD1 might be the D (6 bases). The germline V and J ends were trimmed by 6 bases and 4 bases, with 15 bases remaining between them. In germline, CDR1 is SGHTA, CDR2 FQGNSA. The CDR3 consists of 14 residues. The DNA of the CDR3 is TGTGCCAGCAGTCCGAACAGGGACACCTATGGCTACACCTTC. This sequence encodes CASSPNRDTYGYTF. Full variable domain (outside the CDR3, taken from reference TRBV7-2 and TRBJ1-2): GAGVSQSPSNKVTEKGKDVELRCDPISGHTALYWYRQSLGQGLEFLIYFQGNSAPDKSGLPSDRFSAERTGGSVSTLTIQRTQQEDSAVYLCASSPNRDTYGYTFGSGTRLTVV.

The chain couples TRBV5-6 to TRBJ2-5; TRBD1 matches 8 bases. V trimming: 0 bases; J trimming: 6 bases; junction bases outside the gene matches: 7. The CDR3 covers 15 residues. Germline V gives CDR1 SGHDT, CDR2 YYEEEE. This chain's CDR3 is CASSLAFTGGQTQYF. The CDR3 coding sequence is TGTGCCAGCAGCTTGGCGTTTACAGGGGGTCAGACCCAGTACTTC.

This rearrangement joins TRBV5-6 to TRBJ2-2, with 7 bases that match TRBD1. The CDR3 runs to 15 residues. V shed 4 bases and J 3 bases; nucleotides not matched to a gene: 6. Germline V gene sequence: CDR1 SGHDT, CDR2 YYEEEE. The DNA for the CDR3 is TGTGCCAGCAGCCTGACAGGGTTCGACACCGGGGAGCTGTTTTTT. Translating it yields CASSLTGFDTGELFF.

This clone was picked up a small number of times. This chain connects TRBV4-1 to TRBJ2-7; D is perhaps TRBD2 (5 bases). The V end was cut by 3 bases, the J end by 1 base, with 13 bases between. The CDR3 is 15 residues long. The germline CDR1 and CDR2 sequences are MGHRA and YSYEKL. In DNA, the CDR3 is TGCGCCAGCAGCCAGGGTCTTAGCGTGTCCTACGAGCAGTACTTC. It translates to CASSQGLSVSYEQYF.

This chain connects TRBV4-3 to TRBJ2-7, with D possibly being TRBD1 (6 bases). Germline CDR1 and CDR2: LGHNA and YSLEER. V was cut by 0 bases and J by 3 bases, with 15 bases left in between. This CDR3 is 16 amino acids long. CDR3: CASSQEPSGTNYEQYF. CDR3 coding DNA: TGCGCCAGCAGCCAAGAACCCTCAGGGACAAACTACGAGCAGTACTTC.

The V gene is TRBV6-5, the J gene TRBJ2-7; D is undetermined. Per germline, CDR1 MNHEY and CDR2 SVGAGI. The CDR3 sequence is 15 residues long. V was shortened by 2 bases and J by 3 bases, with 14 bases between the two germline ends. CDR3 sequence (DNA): TGTGCCAGCAGTTACAAGGATTTGGCGCTCTACGAGCAGTACTTC. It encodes CASSYKDLALYEQYF.

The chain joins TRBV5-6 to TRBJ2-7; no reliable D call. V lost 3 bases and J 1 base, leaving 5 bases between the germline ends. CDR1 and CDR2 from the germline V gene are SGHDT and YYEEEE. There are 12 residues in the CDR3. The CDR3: CASSSQSYEQYF. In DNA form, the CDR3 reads TGTGCCAGCAGCTCTCAGTCCTACGAGCAGTACTTC.

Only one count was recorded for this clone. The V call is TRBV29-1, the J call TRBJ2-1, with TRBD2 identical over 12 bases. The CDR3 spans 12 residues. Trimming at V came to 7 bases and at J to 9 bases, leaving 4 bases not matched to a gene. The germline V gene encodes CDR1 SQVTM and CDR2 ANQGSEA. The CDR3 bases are TGCAGCGAGACTAGCGGGAGAGGTGAGCAGTTCTTC. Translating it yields CSETSGRGEQFF.

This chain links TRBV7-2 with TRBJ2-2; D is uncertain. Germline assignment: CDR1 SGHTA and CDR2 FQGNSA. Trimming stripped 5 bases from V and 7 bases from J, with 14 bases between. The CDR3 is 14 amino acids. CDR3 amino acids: CASSLLGSFGELFF. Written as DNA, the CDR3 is TGTGCCAGCAGCCTCCTAGGCTCTTTCGGGGAGCTGTTTTTT.

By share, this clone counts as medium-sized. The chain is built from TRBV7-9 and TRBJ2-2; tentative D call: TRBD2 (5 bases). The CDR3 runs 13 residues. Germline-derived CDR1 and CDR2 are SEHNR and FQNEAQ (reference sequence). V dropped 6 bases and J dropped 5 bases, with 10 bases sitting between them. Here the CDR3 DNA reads TGTGCCAGCAGGGGGAGTCTAACCGGGGAGCTGTTTTTT. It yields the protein CASRGSLTGELFF.

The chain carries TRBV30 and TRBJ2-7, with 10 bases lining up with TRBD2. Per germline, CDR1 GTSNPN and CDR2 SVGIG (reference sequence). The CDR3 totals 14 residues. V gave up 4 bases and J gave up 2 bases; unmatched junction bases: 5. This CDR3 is CAWNRAGGPYEQYF. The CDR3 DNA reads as TGTGCCTGGAACCGAGCGGGAGGGCCCTACGAGCAGTACTTC.

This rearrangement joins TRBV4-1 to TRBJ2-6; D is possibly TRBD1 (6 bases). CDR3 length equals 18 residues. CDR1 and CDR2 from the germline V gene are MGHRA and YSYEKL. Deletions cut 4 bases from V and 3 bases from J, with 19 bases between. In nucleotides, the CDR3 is TGCGCCAGCAGCCGCAGACAGGATTTCTCCGGTGGGGCCAACGTCCTGACTTTC. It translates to CASSRRQDFSGGANVLTF.

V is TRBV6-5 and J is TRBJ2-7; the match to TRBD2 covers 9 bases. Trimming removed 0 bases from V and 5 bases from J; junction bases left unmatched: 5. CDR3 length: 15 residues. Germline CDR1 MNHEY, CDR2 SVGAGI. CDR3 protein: CASSYSGSGRNEQYF. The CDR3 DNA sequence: TGTGCCAGCAGTTACTCGGGTAGCGGGAGAAACGAGCAGTACTTC.

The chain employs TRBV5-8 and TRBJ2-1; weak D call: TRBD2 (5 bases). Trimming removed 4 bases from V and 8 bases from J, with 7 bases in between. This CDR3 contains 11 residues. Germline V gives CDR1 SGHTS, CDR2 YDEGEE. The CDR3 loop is CASSPRDEQFF. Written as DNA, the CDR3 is TGTGCCAGCAGCCCGCGGGATGAGCAGTTCTTC.

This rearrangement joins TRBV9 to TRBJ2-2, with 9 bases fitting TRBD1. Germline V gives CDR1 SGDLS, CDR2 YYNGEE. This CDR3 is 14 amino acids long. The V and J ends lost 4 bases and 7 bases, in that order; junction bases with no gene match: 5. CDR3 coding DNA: TGTGCCAGCAGCACGAGGACAGGGGTCGGGGAGCTGTTTTTT. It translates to CASSTRTGVGELFF. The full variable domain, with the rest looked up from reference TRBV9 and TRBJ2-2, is DSGVTQTPKHLITATGQRVTLRCSPRSGDLSVYWYQQSLDQGLQFLIQYYNGEERAKGNILERFSAQQFPDLHSELNLSSLELGDSALYFCASSTRTGVGELFFGEGSRLTVL.

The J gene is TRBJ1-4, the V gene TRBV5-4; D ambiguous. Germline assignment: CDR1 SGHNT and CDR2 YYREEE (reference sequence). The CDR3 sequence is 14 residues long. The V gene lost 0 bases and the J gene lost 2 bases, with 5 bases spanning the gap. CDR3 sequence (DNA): TGTGCCAGCAGCTTGGGAAAGACTAATGAAAAACTGTTTTTT. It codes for CASSLGKTNEKLFF.

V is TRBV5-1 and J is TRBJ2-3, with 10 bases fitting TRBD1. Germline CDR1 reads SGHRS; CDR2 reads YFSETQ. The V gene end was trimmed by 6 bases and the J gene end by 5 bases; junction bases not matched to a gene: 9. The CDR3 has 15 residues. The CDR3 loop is CASTPTGGWVDTQYF. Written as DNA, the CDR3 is TGCGCCAGCACCCCGACAGGGGGCTGGGTAGATACGCAGTATTTT.